The 32 T cell receptor beta chains below all came from one sample that was sequenced in a study of identical twins. TCRdb used MiXCR to reprocess the 5' RACE reads, holding one entry per CDR3 protein. The profile shows around 510,000 distinct CDR3 sequences, 14% of them singletons. This sample also appeared in a second study, on yellow fever vaccine responses in identical twins.

Material: CD4+ T cells sorted from blood. These TCRs come from a woman aged 18-29 years in good health.

This clonotype was observed a few times. V and J are TRBV7-2 and TRBJ2-3, with TRBD2 as a possible D gene (7 bases). The germline V gene has CDR1 SGHTA and CDR2 FQGNSA. This CDR3 has 14 residues. The germline V and J ends were trimmed by 5 bases and 3 bases, with 12 bases remaining between them. The CDR3 DNA sequence: TGTGCCAGCAGCCCAGCGGGGACAACAGATACGCAGTATTTT. The encoded protein is CASSPAGTTDTQYF.

This clonotype has just a few counts. This rearrangement joins TRBV20-1 to TRBJ2-4, with TRBD2 identical over 7 bases. V lost 3 bases, J lost 4 bases, and 12 bases stayed unmatched. The germline V gene has CDR1 DFQATT and CDR2 SNEGSKA (reference sequence). The length of the CDR3 is 16 residues. The CDR3 here is CSASHVVGGKKNIQYF. The CDR3 nucleotides read TGCAGTGCTAGTCACGTTGTGGGAGGGAAAAAAAACATTCAGTACTTC.

This clonotype was recorded a few times. This chain uses TRBV5-1 with TRBJ1-2; D uncertain. This CDR3 comprises 13 residues. V lost 2 bases and J lost 4, with 9 bases in between. Germline CDR1 reads SGHRS; CDR2 reads YFSETQ. The CDR3 DNA is TGCGCCAGCAGCTTATCAGCGTTCTATGGCTACACCTTC. Amino acids: CASSLSAFYGYTF.

V and J are TRBV30 and TRBJ2-5, with D possibly matching TRBD1 (6 bases). With 5 bases removed from V and 7 bases from J, the gap between germline ends came to 20 bases. Germline V lookup: CDR1 GTSNPN, CDR2 SVGIG (reference sequence). The CDR3 totals 14 residues. Here the CDR3 reads CAWGGLQRGLTQYF. DNA of the CDR3: TGTGCCTGGGGGGGTCTCCAAAGGGGGTTGACCCAGTACTTC.

This sequence joins TRBV3-1 and TRBJ2-2, with 7 positions matching TRBD2. From germline, CDR1 is LGHDT and CDR2 YNNKEL (reference sequence). This CDR3 comprises 16 residues. Losses at the gene ends were 4 bases for V and 2 bases for J; bases not matched to a gene: 7. The DNA for the CDR3 is TGTGCCAGCAGCCCCCAGGGCGGGAGAAACACCGGGGAGCTGTTTTTT. The encoded protein is CASSPQGGRNTGELFF.

This clonotype has a handful of counts. The V and J genes are TRBV2 and TRBJ2-2; 15 nucleotides agree with TRBD2. The CDR3 spans 16 residues. CDR1 is SNHLY and CDR2 is FYNNEI in the germline V gene. V dropped 6 bases and J dropped 5; count of bases not matched to a gene: 4. As DNA, the CDR3 is TGTGCCAGCAGAGGACTAGCGGGGGGGTGGACCGGGGAGCTGTTTTTT. The encoded protein is CASRGLAGGWTGELFF.

The J gene is TRBJ2-1, the V gene TRBV25-1; 8 bases agree with TRBD2. The CDR3 extends over 16 amino acids. CDR1 is MGHDK, CDR2 SYGVNS, per germline. V dropped 0 bases and J dropped 3; count of bases not matched to a gene: 4. The CDR3 is CASSEYGGGNYNEQFF. CDR3 sequence (DNA): TGTGCCAGCAGTGAATATGGCGGGGGGAACTACAATGAGCAGTTCTTC.

This clonotype was observed many times. The chain couples TRBV12-3 or TRBV12-4 to TRBJ2-1; D unclear. This CDR3 region has 11 residues. Deletions cut 6 bases from V and 7 bases from J, with 7 bases between. CDR3 DNA sequence: TGTGCCAGCAGCCAAAGTAATGAGCAGTTCTTC. Translation gives CASSQSNEQFF.

The chain joins TRBV10-3 to TRBJ2-3; TRBD2 is a possible D gene (5 bases). Germline V gene sequence: CDR1 ENHRY, CDR2 SYGVKD. V was cut by 0 bases and J by 9 bases, with 7 bases left in between. CDR3 size: 12 residues. The chain's CDR3 is CAISESSGTQYF. CDR3 in DNA: TGTGCCATCAGTGAGTCCTCGGGAACGCAGTATTTT.

This clonotype was counted ten times or more. This chain uses TRBV10-3 with TRBJ2-3; 9 bases align to TRBD2. Trimming cost V 10 bases and J 3 bases; bases outside gene matches: 8. CDR3 length: 14 amino acids. The V gene's germline CDR1 is ENHRY and CDR2 SYGVKD. CDR3 nucleotides: TGTGCCACCCGGGGGAGCGGGGGGACAGATACGCAGTATTTT. It encodes CATRGSGGTDTQYF.

This clonotype turned up a few times. The chain uses TRBV4-2 and TRBJ1-2; D not resolved. In germline, CDR1 is LGHNA, CDR2 YNFKEQ. The CDR3 loop spans 15 amino acids. V was cut by 1 base and J by 4 bases, with 13 bases left in between. The CDR3 coding sequence is TGTGCCAGCAGCCAAGGGCGGGGAGACCTCTATGGCTACACCTTC. It codes for CASSQGRGDLYGYTF.

This clonotype has more than one count but fewer than ten. J is TRBJ2-7 and V is TRBV3-1; D is possibly TRBD1 (5 bases). Germline V lookup: CDR1 LGHDT, CDR2 YNNKEL (reference sequence). This CDR3 is 13 amino acids long. With 4 bases removed from V and 5 bases from J, the gap between germline ends came to 12 bases. The CDR3 here is CASSRRETDEQYF. The CDR3 DNA reads as TGTGCCAGCAGCCGCAGGGAAACGGACGAGCAGTACTTC.

This clonotype has a count of ten or more. The genes are TRBV3-1 and TRBJ1-1; TRBD1 matches at 12 bases. The CDR3 is made up of 16 amino acids. With V trimmed by 4 bases and J by 4 bases, 7 bases remained unmatched. Looked up from germline, CDR1 is LGHDT and CDR2 is YNNKEL (reference sequence). CDR3 protein: CASSRGQGATGTEAFF. The CDR3 bases are TGTGCCAGCAGCCGGGGACAGGGGGCAACGGGCACTGAAGCTTTCTTT.

The chain recombines TRBV3-1 with TRBJ1-1, with TRBD1 as a possible D gene (6 bases). Germline assignment: CDR1 LGHDT and CDR2 YNNKEL (reference sequence). CDR3 length equals 15 residues. Trimming removed 0 bases from V and 4 bases from J, with 12 bases in between. The CDR3 region is CASSQDFWGRTEAFF. The CDR3 DNA sequence: TGTGCCAGCAGCCAAGATTTTTGGGGGCGCACTGAAGCTTTCTTT.

In this sample, this clonotype turned up a few times. The rearrangement joins TRBV11-2 to TRBJ2-3; D is unclear. Germline V lookup: CDR1 SGHAT, CDR2 FQNNGV. CDR3 size: 13 residues. V was pared by 10 bases and J by 0 bases, with 11 bases between. The CDR3 bases are TGTGCCACCAGGACCGCTAGCACAGATACGCAGTATTTT. It encodes CATRTASTDTQYF.

This clonotype has a count of ten or more. This chain links TRBV29-1 with TRBJ2-5, with D possibly TRBD1 on 6 matching bases. Per the germline V gene, CDR1 is SQVTM and CDR2 is ANQGSEA. Trimming took 7 bases from V and 3 from J, leaving 24 bases between them. This CDR3 has 16 residues. The CDR3 sequence is CSAETRDKLLKETQYF. In nucleotides, the CDR3 is TGCAGCGCTGAGACCCGGGACAAGTTATTAAAAGAGACCCAGTACTTC.

This clonotype was observed a handful of times. V usage is TRBV4-3 and J usage is TRBJ2-5; TRBD2 aligns across 11 bases. Germline-derived CDR1 and CDR2 are LGHNA and YSLEER. J gave up 1 base and V 4 bases, and 5 bases lay outside the gene matches. The CDR3 loop spans 16 amino acids. The CDR3 nucleotides are TGCGCCAGCAGCCTTAGACTAGCGGGAATCCAAGAGACCCAGTACTTC. This codes for CASSLRLAGIQETQYF.

V and J are TRBV5-4 and TRBJ2-1, with D hard to call. The length of the CDR3 is 15 residues. Trimming pared 4 bases from V and 0 bases from J, leaving 11 bases between. Germline V gene sequence: CDR1 SGHNT, CDR2 YYREEE (reference sequence). For the CDR3, the DNA is TGTGCCAGCAGCCCCACCGACGGCTCCTACAATGAGCAGTTCTTC. Protein: CASSPTDGSYNEQFF.

The rearrangement joins TRBV5-1 to TRBJ2-5, with D possibly matching TRBD1 (5 bases). The CDR3 has 15 amino acids. Trimming removed 0 bases at V and 5 bases at J, with 14 bases between. Germline V gives CDR1 SGHRS, CDR2 YFSETQ. The CDR3 loop reads CASSLDGREKETQYF. The CDR3 nucleotides are TGCGCCAGCAGCTTGGATGGCAGGGAAAAGGAGACCCAGTACTTC.

The V call is TRBV10-3, the J call TRBJ2-1; 12 nucleotides align to TRBD1. CDR3 length: 17 residues. The germline V gene has CDR1 ENHRY and CDR2 SYGVKD. J gave up 9 bases and V 8 bases, and 17 bases lay outside the gene matches. As DNA, the CDR3 is TGTGCCATCCAGGGGGGTGGAAGGGACAGGGGGCAACGTGAGCAGTTCTTC. Translating it yields CAIQGGGRDRGQREQFF.

This clonotype was seen only a few times. The V and J genes are TRBV10-3 and TRBJ1-3, with unresolved D. The CDR3 is 12 residues long. The germline V and J ends were trimmed by 2 bases and 4 bases, with 3 bases remaining between them. Germline V CDR1 and CDR2: ENHRY, SYGVKD. The CDR3 loop is CAISEGGNTIYF. CDR3 nucleotides: TGTGCCATCAGTGAGGGGGGAAACACCATATATTTT.

The gene calls are TRBV7-8 and TRBJ2-7; 10 positions match TRBD1. With 5 bases clipped from V and 2 bases from J, the junction kept 9 bases outside the gene matches. The CDR3 extends over 16 amino acids. Germline values: CDR1 SGHVS, CDR2 FQNEAQ. The CDR3 coding sequence is TGTGCCAGCAGCCCAGACAGGGGGCTCACCCCCTACGAGCAGTACTTC. Protein: CASSPDRGLTPYEQYF. The full variable domain, rest sourced from reference TRBV7-8 and TRBJ2-7, is GAGVSQSPRYKVAKRGQDVALRCDPISGHVSLFWYQQALGQGPEFLTYFQNEAQLDKSGLPSDRFFAERPEGSVSTLKIQRTQQEDSAVYLCASSPDRGLTPYEQYFGPGTRLTVT.

The chain carries TRBV3-1 and TRBJ2-1, with TRBD2 matching over 12 bases. After removal of 3 bases from V and 9 bases from J, the junction contained 6 bases not matched to a gene. The CDR3 is 15 residues long. CDR1 is LGHDT, CDR2 YNNKEL, per germline (reference sequence). CDR3 DNA: TGTGCCAGCAGCCAGGCTAGCGGGGGGGCCTCTGAGCAGTTCTTC. It specifies CASSQASGGASEQFF.

This clonotype was found many times. The genes are TRBV7-6 and TRBJ2-1, with D hard to call. The CDR3 has 14 residues. Germline V gene lookup returns CDR1 SGHVS and CDR2 FNYEAQ. V lost 1 base and J 10 bases, leaving 14 bases between the germline ends. The DNA of the CDR3 is TGTGCCAGCAGCTTAGGTATAGGGCTGAGGGAGCAGTTCTTC. It codes for CASSLGIGLREQFF.

The sample holds many counts of this clonotype. Here the CDR3 DNA reads TGTGCCAGCAGACCTCGGACAGGGACGGAGACCCAGTACTTC. This translates into CASRPRTGTETQYF. The chain uses TRBV2 and TRBJ2-5, with 8 bases that match TRBD1. The V and J ends lost 6 bases and 5 bases, in that order; junction bases with no gene match: 8. Germline-derived CDR1 and CDR2 are SNHLY and FYNNEI. This CDR3 has 14 residues.

This clonotype came up a few times. This chain uses TRBV10-3 with TRBJ2-1; TRBD1 aligns across 12 bases. Germline V gives CDR1 ENHRY, CDR2 SYGVKD. The CDR3 contains 15 residues. The ends lost 4 bases at V and 7 bases at J; junction bases unmatched: 5. CDR3 loop: CAISGGTGGGNEQFF. CDR3 in DNA: TGTGCCATCAGTGGAGGGACAGGGGGCGGGAATGAGCAGTTCTTC.

This clonotype was found many times. V gene TRBV27 combines with J gene TRBJ1-5, with 8 bases lining up with TRBD1. Unmatched junction bases numbered 12, after V lost 5 bases and J lost 6 bases. The CDR3 is 16 residues long. CDR1 is MNHEY, CDR2 SMNVEV, per germline (reference sequence). The CDR3 spells CASSPTWQGAFQPQHF. The DNA for the CDR3 is TGTGCCAGCAGTCCAACGTGGCAGGGGGCTTTTCAGCCCCAGCATTTT.

This clonotype was observed a handful of times. Here the CDR3 reads CASRRDPADEQFF. CDR3 bases: TGTGCCAGCAGGCGGGACCCCGCGGATGAGCAGTTCTTC. This chain joins TRBV7-2 and TRBJ2-1, with D perhaps matching TRBD2 (6 bases). The CDR3 consists of 13 residues. With 6 bases removed from V and 8 bases from J, the gap between germline ends came to 14 bases. The germline V gene encodes CDR1 SGHTA and CDR2 FQGNSA.

With regard to this clonotype: This may be a read error: a much more frequent sequence differs by one nucleotide. J is TRBJ2-4 and V is TRBV15, with 9 nucleotides matching TRBD2. The CDR3 is 13 amino acids. Germline V gene data show CDR1 as LNHNV and CDR2 as YYDKDF (reference sequence). CDR3 DNA: TGTGCCTCCAGCAGAAAGGGACTAGCAGTACAGTACTTC. This encodes CASSRKGLAVQYF.

The gene calls are TRBV20-1 and TRBJ2-2; D possibly corresponds to TRBD2 (5 bases). V gave up 3 bases and J gave up 0 bases, with 14 bases separating them. CDR1 DFQATT and CDR2 SNEGSKA come from the germline V gene (reference sequence). The CDR3 is 16 residues long. The CDR3 coding sequence is TGCAGTGCTAGTCGGCGGGCCGGGGCGAACACCGGGGAGCTGTTTTTT. It yields the protein CSASRRAGANTGELFF.

The chain uses TRBV20-1 and TRBJ1-6; D remains ambiguous. The V and J ends lost 3 bases and 8 bases respectively, with 5 bases between them. The CDR3 spans 11 residues. The germline V gene has CDR1 DFQATT and CDR2 SNEGSKA (reference sequence). The CDR3: CSASLDSPLHF. Written as DNA, the CDR3 is TGCAGTGCTAGTTTGGATTCACCCCTCCACTTT.

The rearrangement uses TRBV11-2 and TRBJ2-1; TRBD2 aligns across 11 bases. The ends lost 0 bases at V and 6 bases at J; junction bases unmatched: 7. The germline V gene has CDR1 SGHAT and CDR2 FQNNGV. This CDR3 is built from 17 residues. CDR3: CASSLEPLAGGSNEQFF. The CDR3 bases are TGTGCCAGCAGCTTAGAACCCCTAGCGGGAGGCTCCAATGAGCAGTTCTTC.